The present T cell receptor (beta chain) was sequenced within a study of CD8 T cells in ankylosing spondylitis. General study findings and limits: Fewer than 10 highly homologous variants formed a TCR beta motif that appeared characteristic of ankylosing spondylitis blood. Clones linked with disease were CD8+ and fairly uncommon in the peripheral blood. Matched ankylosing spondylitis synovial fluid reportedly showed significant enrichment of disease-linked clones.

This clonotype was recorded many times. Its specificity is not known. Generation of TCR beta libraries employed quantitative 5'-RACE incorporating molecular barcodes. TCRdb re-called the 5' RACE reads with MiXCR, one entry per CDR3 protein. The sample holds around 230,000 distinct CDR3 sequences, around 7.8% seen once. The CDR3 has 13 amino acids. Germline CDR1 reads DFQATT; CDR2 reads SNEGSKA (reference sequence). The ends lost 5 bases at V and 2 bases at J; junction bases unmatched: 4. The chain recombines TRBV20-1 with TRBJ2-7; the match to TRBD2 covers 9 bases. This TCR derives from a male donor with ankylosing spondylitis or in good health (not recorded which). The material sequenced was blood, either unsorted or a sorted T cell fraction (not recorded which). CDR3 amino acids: CSAGRTSAYEQYF. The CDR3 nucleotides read TGCAGTGCTGGTAGGACTAGCGCCTACGAGCAGTACTTC.